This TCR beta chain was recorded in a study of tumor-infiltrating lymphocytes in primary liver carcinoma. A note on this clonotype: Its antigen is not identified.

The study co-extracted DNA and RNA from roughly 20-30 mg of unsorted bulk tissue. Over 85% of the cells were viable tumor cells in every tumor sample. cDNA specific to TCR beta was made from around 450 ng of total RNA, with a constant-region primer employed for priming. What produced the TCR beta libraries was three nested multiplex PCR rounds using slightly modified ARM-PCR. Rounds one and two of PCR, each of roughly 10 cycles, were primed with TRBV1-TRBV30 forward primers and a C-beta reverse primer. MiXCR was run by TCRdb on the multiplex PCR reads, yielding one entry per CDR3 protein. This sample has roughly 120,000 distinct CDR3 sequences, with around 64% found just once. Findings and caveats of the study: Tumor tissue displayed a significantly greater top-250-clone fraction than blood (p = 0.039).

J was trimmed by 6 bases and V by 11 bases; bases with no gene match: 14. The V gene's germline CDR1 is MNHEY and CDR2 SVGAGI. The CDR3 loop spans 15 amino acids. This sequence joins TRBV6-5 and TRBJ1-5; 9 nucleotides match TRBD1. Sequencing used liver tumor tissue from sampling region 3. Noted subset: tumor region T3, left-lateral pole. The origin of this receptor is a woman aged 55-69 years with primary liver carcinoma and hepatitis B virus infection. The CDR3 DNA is TGTGCCTGCGGTTCCTCAGGGACAGGGTCTCAGCCCCAGCATTTT. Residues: CACGSSGTGSQPQHF.